This T cell receptor (beta chain) was sequenced in a study of cytomegalovirus exposure and HLA in healthy donors. Across the whole study: The study's early data release held tens of millions of unique TCRs from HLA-typed donors. Broader study findings: The study designated roughly 160 TCR beta chains cytomegalovirus-associated. Versus the roughly 640-donor mean, an Asian-associated ancestry cluster reportedly showed fewer N-insertions in a later analysis.

The PCR used 60 Vbeta and 13 Jbeta primers. Generated by immunoSEQ multiplex PCR, the TCRdb table keeps only in-frame clones and is missing some. Of some 150,000 clones in the sample, roughly four fifths were seen once. With respect to this clone: Its antigen is not known.

The donors gave bone marrow, and they were healthy. This clonotype originated in a female donor in good health and CMV-seronegative. Sequenced: PBMCs.

The CDR3 DNA sequence: TGCGCCAGCAGCACGGACAGGGGGCCGGCCAAAAACATTCAGTACTTC. Translating gives CASSTDRGPAKNIQYF. This rearrangement joins TRBV5-1 to TRBJ2-4; 11 nucleotides agree with TRBD1. The CDR3 runs 16 residues. The V gene's germline CDR1 is SGHRS and CDR2 YFSETQ. V trimming: 4 bases; J trimming: 1 base; junction bases outside the gene matches: 4.